These T cell receptor beta chains were read from a single sample in a study of cytomegalovirus exposure and HLA in healthy donors. Measured with immunoSEQ multiplex PCR; TCRdb has only the in-frame clones, and not every one. The sample lists 150,000 or so clones, around 73% occurring once. The sample taken for sequencing was PBMCs. The receptors shown here come from a woman younger than 30 in good health and CMV-seronegative. CDR3s include the opening cysteine and the closing phenylalanine or tryptophan. A D gene is named only where the DNA matches it firmly. Size values are once, few and many counts, or a class for expanded clones, and some rows have none.

D	J	size	V	DNA	CDR3
-	TRBJ1-1	-	TRBV27	TGTGCCAGCAGGCAGCAGGGCACCAACACTGAAGCTTTCTTT	CASRQQGTNTEAFF
-	TRBJ2-2	-	TRBV11-2	TGTGCCAGCAGCTTAGCCGGGACTGTTTACACCGGGGAGCTGTTTTTT	CASSLAGTVYTGELFF
-	TRBJ1-5	-	TRBV6-6	TGTGCCAGCAGCAGAACTAGCCTCAATCAGCCCCAGCATTTT	CASSRTSLNQPQHF
-	TRBJ2-7	-	TRBV7-6	TGTGCCAGCAGCCTCGGACAGATTAGCTCCTACGAGCAGTACTTC	CASSLGQISSYEQYF
TRBD1	TRBJ2-1	-	TRBV6-6	TGTGCCAGCAGTTGGGGACAGGTGAATGAGCAGTTCTTC	CASSWGQVNEQFF
TRBD1	TRBJ2-1	-	TRBV10-3	TGTGCCACCGAAACGGACAGGGAGAACTACAATGAGCAGTTCTTC	CATETDRENYNEQFF
-	TRBJ2-6	-	TRBV4-2	TGTGCCAGCAGCCAAGATAACGGAGCGGTGGGCTCTGGGGCCAACGTCCTGACTTTC	CASSQDNGAVGSGANVLTF
TRBD2	TRBJ2-1	-	TRBV9	TGTGCCAGCAGCGGGGACCAGGGACTAGCGGATGAGCAGTTCTTC	CASSGDQGLADEQFF
TRBD1	TRBJ2-5	-	TRBV15	TGTGCCACCAGCAGAGATCTAGTAGGGGGCGGAGAGACCCAGTACTTC	CATSRDLVGGGETQYF
TRBD2	TRBJ2-1	-	TRBV4-3	TGCGCCAGCAGCCAAGAAATTAGCGGGAGGAAAAATGAGCAGTTCTTC	CASSQEISGRKNEQFF
TRBD1	TRBJ1-4	-	TRBV6-1	TGTGCCAGCAGTCAGGGGGCGTTGTATGAAAAACTGTTTTTT	CASSQGALYEKLFF
TRBD2	TRBJ2-3	-	TRBV10-1	TGCGCCAGCAGCGCCGGATACGAGCTAGCGGGAGAGGTAGATACGCAGTATTTT	CASSAGYELAGEVDTQYF
TRBD1	TRBJ2-4	-	TRBV2	TGTGCCAGCAGTGGCCAGGGGGTAGCCAAAAACATTCAGTACTTC	CASSGQGVAKNIQYF
TRBD2	TRBJ2-1	-	TRBV18	TGTGCCAGCTCACCACAGAGGAGCGGGGACAATGAGCAGTTCTTC	CASSPQRSGDNEQFF
-	TRBJ2-3	-	TRBV11-3	TGTGCCAGCAGCTCGCAGAGTAGCCTACGGGGGACAGATACGCAGTATTTT	CASSSQSSLRGTDTQYF
TRBD2	TRBJ2-1	-	TRBV5-1	TGCGCCAGCAGCTCTAGCGGGAGAATGGATGAGCAGTTCTTC	CASSSSGRMDEQFF
TRBD1	TRBJ2-1	once	TRBV7-7	TGTGCCAGCAGCTGGGGGACAGAACCCAACAATGAGCAGTTCTTC	CASSWGTEPNNEQFF
-	TRBJ1-5	-	TRBV4-3	TGCGCCAGCAGCCAAGGCATGCCCGGTGGCAATCAGCCCCAGCATTTT	CASSQGMPGGNQPQHF
-	TRBJ2-3	few	TRBV14	TGTGCCAGCAGCCAAGTGGGGCGGACCAGCACAGATACGCAGTATTTT	CASSQVGRTSTDTQYF
TRBD1	TRBJ2-3	few	TRBV5-5	TGTGCCAGCACAGACAGGGCCCTTTACACAGATACGCAGTATTTT	CASTDRALYTDTQYF
-	TRBJ1-3	-	TRBV9	TGTGCCAGCAGCGCCCAGGTTGGAGGGCCCGGAAACACCATATATTTT	CASSAQVGGPGNTIYF
-	TRBJ2-5	-	TRBV28	TGTGCCAGCAGGCTACAGGGCTGGGAGACCCAGTACTTC	CASRLQGWETQYF
-	TRBJ1-2	-	TRBV6-5	TGTGCCAGCAGTTCCCCGAGTGGGAGGGGCTATGGCTACACCTTC	CASSSPSGRGYGYTF
-	TRBJ1-2	few	TRBV20-1	TGCAGTGCTAGAGATCAGGGTGGCTACACCTTC	CSARDQGGYTF
TRBD2	TRBJ2-5	-	TRBV10-3	TGTGCCATCAGCCCTAGCGGGGGGGCGGGAGAGACCCAGTACTTC	CAISPSGGAGETQYF
TRBD2	TRBJ2-1	-	TRBV10-2	TGCGCCAGCAGTCGACTAGCGGGGGGGAGCTCCTACAATGAGCAGTTCTTC	CASSRLAGGSSYNEQFF
-	TRBJ1-4	-	TRBV30	TGTGCCTGGGCCCAAAGGGGGGGTGATGAAAAACTGTTTTTT	CAWAQRGGDEKLFF
-	TRBJ2-2	-	TRBV19	TGTGCCAGTAGTATAGTAGTGGCGGCCACCGGGGAGCTGTTTTTT	CASSIVVAATGELFF
TRBD2	TRBJ2-7	-	TRBV6-1	TGTGCCAGCAGTGAAGCTAGCGGGGGGGCCTACGAGCAGTACTTC	CASSEASGGAYEQYF
-	TRBJ1-6	-	TRBV7-3	TGTGCCAGCAGCCCAGGACAGCCGTATAATTCACCCCTCCACTTT	CASSPGQPYNSPLHF
-	TRBJ1-4	-	TRBV4-3	TGCGCCAGCAGCCAAGACGGGGTCATTAATGAAAAACTGTTTTTT	CASSQDGVINEKLFF
TRBD2	TRBJ2-2	-	TRBV15	TGTGCCACCAGCACACGTCCCTGGACTAGCGGAGATTCCGGGGAGCTGTTTTTT	CATSTRPWTSGDSGELFF
-	TRBJ1-5	-	TRBV6-5	TGTGCCAGCAGTTCCCCACGGGACAACAATCAGCCCCAGCATTTT	CASSSPRDNNQPQHF
TRBD1	TRBJ1-4	-	TRBV5-1	TGCGCCAGCAGCCCGGGAGGGGGGACAGGGAATGAAAAACTGTTTTTT	CASSPGGGTGNEKLFF
TRBD1	TRBJ2-5	-	TRBV10-3	TGTGCCATCAGGGCGGACAGGGGTGAGGAGACCCAGTACTTC	CAIRADRGEETQYF
TRBD1	TRBJ1-1	few	TRBV7-6	TGTGCCAGCAGCTCTAAGACAGGGGGGGTCACTGAAGCTTTCTTT	CASSSKTGGVTEAFF
TRBD1	TRBJ1-4	-	TRBV28	TGTGCCAGCAGTCAGGGGACAGGGCCTGAAAAACTGTTTTTT	CASSQGTGPEKLFF
-	TRBJ2-5	-	TRBV25-1	TGTGCCAGCAGTGATGTGGGTACAGGGCAAGAGACCCAGTACTTC	CASSDVGTGQETQYF
TRBD1	TRBJ2-4	-	TRBV7-9	TGTGCCAGCAGCCTCCCAGGGGGATCCAAAAACATTCAGTACTTC	CASSLPGGSKNIQYF
TRBD1	TRBJ1-3	-	TRBV6-6	TGTGCCAGCAGGGGGGACAGGGTGTCTGGAAACACCATATATTTT	CASRGDRVSGNTIYF
-	TRBJ2-2	-	TRBV5-5	TGTGCCAGCAGCAGGGGACTGTACACCGGGGAGCTGTTTTTT	CASSRGLYTGELFF
-	TRBJ1-1	-	TRBV7-9	TGTGCCAGCAGCCCGCGCGGGTACACTGAAGCTTTCTTT	CASSPRGYTEAFF
-	TRBJ1-3	-	TRBV6-5	TGTGCCAGCAGTTACTCGGCAGGGGCTGGAAACACCATATATTTT	CASSYSAGAGNTIYF
-	TRBJ1-4	few	TRBV7-2	TGTGCCAGCAGCCCTGACAGGTCGGACAAACTGTTTTTT	CASSPDRSDKLFF
TRBD1	TRBJ1-1	few	TRBV5-4	TGTGCCAGCAGCCGATACAGGGGGCCGGGCACTGAAGCTTTCTTT	CASSRYRGPGTEAFF
-	TRBJ2-3	-	TRBV2	TGTGCCAGCAGTGAAGCGGGGTCGGGGAATACGCAGTATTTT	CASSEAGSGNTQYF
TRBD1	TRBJ2-3	-	TRBV29-1	TGCAGCGTAGACAGGGCGGAGGTAGGGCAGTATTTT	CSVDRAEVGQYF
-	TRBJ2-4	few	TRBV19	TGTGCCAGTAGTATCCAAACCCGGTCCCTAGCCAAAAACATTCAGTACTTC	CASSIQTRSLAKNIQYF
-	TRBJ2-1	once	TRBV29-1	TGCAGCCCTGTAACAGGGACGGCTTACAATGAGCAGTTCTTC	CSPVTGTAYNEQFF
-	TRBJ1-1	-	TRBV5-4	TGTGCCAGCAGCTTGGGGCTGGCGAACACTGAAGCTTTCTTT	CASSLGLANTEAFF
TRBD1	TRBJ2-1	-	TRBV7-2	TGTGCCAGCAGCTTGGGACAGGTCATAAGTTACAATGAGCAGTTCTTC	CASSLGQVISYNEQFF
-	TRBJ1-1	-	TRBV19	TGTGCCAGTAGTATATTCCCCCCCGTTGAAGCTTTCTTT	CASSIFPPVEAFF
TRBD2	TRBJ2-1	-	TRBV18	TGTGCCAGCTCACCATTTTTATCGTCTAGCGGGAGGTTGAATGAGCAGTTCTTC	CASSPFLSSSGRLNEQFF
-	TRBJ1-4	once	TRBV18	TGTGCCAGCTCACCAAGGCAGGGTGGCGAAAAACTGTTTTTT	CASSPRQGGEKLFF
-	TRBJ2-1	-	TRBV30	TGTGCCTGGAGTGAGATAAGCGATGAGCAGTTCTTC	CAWSEISDEQFF
TRBD2	TRBJ2-5	few	TRBV7-2	TGTGCCAGCAGCTCCCTGGGAGGGGCGATAGAGACCCAGTACTTC	CASSSLGGAIETQYF
TRBD2	TRBJ2-2	-	TRBV19	TGTGCCAGTAGTAAGAGCGGGAGTTTCACCGGGGAGCTGTTTTTT	CASSKSGSFTGELFF
-	TRBJ2-3	-	TRBV5-4	TGTGCCAGCAGCTTGGAAATCTCCACAGATACGCAGTATTTT	CASSLEISTDTQYF
-	TRBJ1-4	-	TRBV9	TGTGCCAGCAGCCCCCGATCCTGGTCGGGGGGAAAACTGTTTTTT	CASSPRSWSGGKLFF
-	TRBJ1-6	-	TRBV4-2	TGTGCCAGCAGCCCAGTGACAGAAGGGGATTCACCCCTCCACTTT	CASSPVTEGDSPLHF